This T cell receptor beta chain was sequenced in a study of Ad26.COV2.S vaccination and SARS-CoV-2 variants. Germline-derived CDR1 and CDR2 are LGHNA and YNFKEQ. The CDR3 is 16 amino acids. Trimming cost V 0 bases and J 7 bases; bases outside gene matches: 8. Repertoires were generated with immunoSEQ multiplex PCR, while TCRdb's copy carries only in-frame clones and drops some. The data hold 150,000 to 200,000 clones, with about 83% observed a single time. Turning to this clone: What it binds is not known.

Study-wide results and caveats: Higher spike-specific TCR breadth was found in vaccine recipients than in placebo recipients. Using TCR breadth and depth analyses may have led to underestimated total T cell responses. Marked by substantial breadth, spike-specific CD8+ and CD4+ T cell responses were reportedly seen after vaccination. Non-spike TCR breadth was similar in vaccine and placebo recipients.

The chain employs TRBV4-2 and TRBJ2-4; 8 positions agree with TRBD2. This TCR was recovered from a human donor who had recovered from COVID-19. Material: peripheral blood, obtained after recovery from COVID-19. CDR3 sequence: CASSQETGGRGNIQYF. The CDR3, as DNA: TGTGCCAGCAGCCAAGAAACGGGGGGGCGAGGGAACATTCAGTACTTC.